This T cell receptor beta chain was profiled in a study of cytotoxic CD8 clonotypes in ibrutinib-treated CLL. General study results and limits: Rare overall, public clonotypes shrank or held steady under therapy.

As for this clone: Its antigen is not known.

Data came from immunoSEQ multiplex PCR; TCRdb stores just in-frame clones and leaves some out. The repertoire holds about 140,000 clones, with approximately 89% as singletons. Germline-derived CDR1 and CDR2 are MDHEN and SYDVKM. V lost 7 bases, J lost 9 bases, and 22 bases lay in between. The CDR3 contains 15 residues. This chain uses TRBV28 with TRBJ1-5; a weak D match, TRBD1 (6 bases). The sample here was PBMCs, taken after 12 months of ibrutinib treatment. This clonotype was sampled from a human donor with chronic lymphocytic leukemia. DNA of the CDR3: TGTGCCAGCACTGTACAGGGTATTGATCTACGGCCCCAGCATTTT. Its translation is CASTVQGIDLRPQHF.